The rows below give T cell receptor beta chains drawn from one sample of a study of T cells in Graves' hyperthyroidism and ophthalmopathy. TCRdb re-analysed the multiplex PCR reads in MiXCR, keeping a single row per CDR3 protein. The sample holds about 610,000 distinct CDR3 sequences, about 15% seen once. Specimen: blood. These receptors came from a woman between 35 and 50 years old with Graves' ophthalmopathy. Both conserved end residues are part of each CDR3. Each record gives: V gene, J gene, clone size, D gene, CDR3 DNA, CDR3 protein. A D gene is named only where the DNA matches it firmly. The size field is filled for only some rows; it gives once, few, many or a size class.

TRBV10-3,TRBJ2-7,many,NA,TGTGCCATCAGTGAGACAACGGGACGACGCTACGAGCAGTACTTC,CAISETTGRRYEQYF
TRBV20-1,TRBJ2-7,many,TRBD2,TGCAGTGCTAAGGGACTAGCGAACTACGAGCAGTACTTC,CSAKGLANYEQYF
TRBV20-1,TRBJ2-6,many,NA,TGCAGTGCTAGGGGTTTCTCTGGGGCCAACGTCCTGACTTTC,CSARGFSGANVLTF
TRBV6-1,TRBJ2-2,many,NA,TGTGCCAGCAGGGATACCCAACTCAGCGACTCGAACACCGGGGAGCTGTTTTTT,CASRDTQLSDSNTGELFF
TRBV6-2/TRBV6-3,TRBJ1-2,many,NA,TGTGCCAGCAGTTACTTTAATGAGGGGCAGTACACCTTC,CASSYFNEGQYTF
TRBV7-2,TRBJ2-5,NA,TRBD2,TGTGCCAGCAGCTTAGCCAACTTCGGCTCTAGCGGGAGCCAAGAGACCCAGTACTTC,CASSLANFGSSGSQETQYF
TRBV4-1,TRBJ1-1,few,TRBD1,TGCGCCAGCAGCCTTTTGCCAGGGGGGAACACTGAAGTTTTCTTT,CASSLLPGGNTEVFF
TRBV19,TRBJ1-5,many,NA,TGTGCCAGTAGTAGCCCCAGTCATTTCAATCAGCCCCAGCATTTT,CASSSPSHFNQPQHF
TRBV18,TRBJ1-5,many,NA,TGTGCCAGCTCACCCCCAGGGAGCAATCAGCCCCAGCATTTT,CASSPPGSNQPQHF
TRBV20-1,TRBJ2-7,many,TRBD2,TGCAGTGCTACCTGGACTAGCGGCGCCTACGAGCAGTACTTC,CSATWTSGAYEQYF
TRBV10-2,TRBJ2-7,many,NA,TGCGCCAGCAGTGAGTCGGGTCTTCCGCCCTACGAGCAGTACTTC,CASSESGLPPYEQYF
TRBV7-2,TRBJ1-3,NA,NA,TGTGCCAGCAGAACCAAGGCCCCTGGAAACACCATATATTTT,CASRTKAPGNTIYF
TRBV20-1,TRBJ2-7,few,TRBD2,TGCAGTGCTAGAGATCGGGGGGAATTCCTCTACGAGCAGTACTTC,CSARDRGEFLYEQYF
TRBV6-5,TRBJ1-1,many,NA,TGTGCCAGCAGTTACTCGGGGGCCGGGAACACTGAAGCTTTCTTT,CASSYSGAGNTEAFF
TRBV12-3/TRBV12-4,TRBJ2-2,many,NA,TGTGCCAGCACCCCTGGGGGCGCAGGGACCGGGGAGCTGTTTTTT,CASTPGGAGTGELFF
TRBV3-1,TRBJ2-7,few,NA,TGTGCCAGCAGCCAAAGGGTAGCGCTCGAGCAGTACTTC,CASSQRVALEQYF
TRBV6-1,TRBJ1-3,many,NA,TGTGCCAGCAGGGACGGCCTCTCTGGAAACACCATATATTTT,CASRDGLSGNTIYF
TRBV12-5,TRBJ1-1,NA,NA,TGTGCTAGTGGTTTGGCGGCCCCTGAAGCTTTCTTT,CASGLAAPEAFF
TRBV5-4,TRBJ1-1,many,NA,TGTGCCAGCAGCGATAGGACTATAGAAGCTTTCTTT,CASSDRTIEAFF
TRBV11-2,TRBJ2-4,few,TRBD2,TGTGCCAGCAGAACCCCTAGCGGAAAAAACATTCAGTACTTC,CASRTPSGKNIQYF
TRBV6-5,TRBJ2-5,many,TRBD1,TGTGCCAGCAGGAGACAGGGAAGGGAAGGAGAGACCCAGTACTTC,CASRRQGREGETQYF
TRBV6-5,TRBJ2-7,many,TRBD2,TGTGCCAGCAGTTCGGGTGGGGGACTAGGCTCCGACGAGCAGTACTTC,CASSSGGGLGSDEQYF
TRBV28,TRBJ2-7,many,NA,TGTGCCAGCAGCGATACCGGGCCTCCGGACGAGCAGTACTTC,CASSDTGPPDEQYF
TRBV7-3,TRBJ2-2,many,NA,TGTGCCAGCAGCTCGGACGGAAACACCGGGGAGCTGTTTTTT,CASSSDGNTGELFF
TRBV3-1,TRBJ2-7,few,TRBD2,TGTGCCAGCAGCCAACCGGGACTAGCCCCTTCTGAGCAGTACTTC,CASSQPGLAPSEQYF
TRBV12-3/TRBV12-4,TRBJ2-5,NA,TRBD2,TGTGCCAGCAGTGATGCAGCGGGGGGGCCCGAGACCCAGTACTTC,CASSDAAGGPETQYF
TRBV6-2/TRBV6-3,TRBJ1-2,many,NA,TGTGCCACACCAGGGAACGGCGATGGCTACACCTTC,CATPGNGDGYTF
TRBV5-1,TRBJ2-7,many,NA,TGCGCCAGCAGCGTACAGGGAGCCGGCTACGAGCAGTACTTC,CASSVQGAGYEQYF
TRBV20-1,TRBJ2-7,many,TRBD2,TGCAGTGCTAGAGGGACTAGCGGGAGCCCGGGGCAGTACTTC,CSARGTSGSPGQYF
TRBV19,TRBJ1-2,many,NA,TGTGCCAGTAGTATAAAGGGCTACACCTTC,CASSIKGYTF
TRBV28,TRBJ1-1,many,NA,TGTGCCAGCAGTTTCTTCGACAGCGCCCTCACTGAAGCTTTCTTT,CASSFFDSALTEAFF
TRBV10-2,TRBJ2-5,NA,NA,TGCGCCAGCAGTGAGTCGGGAGGTCTCCAAGAGACCCAGTACTTC,CASSESGGLQETQYF
TRBV13,TRBJ1-5,few,TRBD1,TGTGCCAGCAGCTTTACAGGGGGCGCTTTAAATCAGCCCCAGCATTTT,CASSFTGGALNQPQHF
TRBV12-3/TRBV12-4,TRBJ1-2,few,NA,TGTGCCAGCAGTTTTACCGGTGGTAAGACCTTC,CASSFTGGKTF
TRBV6-1,TRBJ1-1,many,NA,TGTGCCAGCAGTGGGAACGTCCGGGGGGGAGACACTGAAGCTTTCTTT,CASSGNVRGGDTEAFF
TRBV6-5,TRBJ1-1,many,TRBD1,TGTGCCAGCAGGAGGACAGGGAGGAACACTGAAGCTTTCTTT,CASRRTGRNTEAFF
TRBV12-3/TRBV12-4,TRBJ1-1,few,NA,TGTGCCAGCACCTCGGCGTACACTGAAGCTTTCTTT,CASTSAYTEAFF
TRBV20-1,TRBJ2-7,many,NA,TGCAGTGCTAACCGGGACTTTTCCTACGAGCAGTACTTC,CSANRDFSYEQYF
TRBV11-3,TRBJ2-7,once,NA,TGTGCCAGCAGCTTAGTCCAAGTCGGCGAGCAGTACTTC,CASSLVQVGEQYF
TRBV18,TRBJ1-1,once,TRBD1,TGTGCCAGCTCACCGCAGGGGGCGGGTGGCGCTGAAGCTTTCTTT,CASSPQGAGGAEAFF
TRBV9,TRBJ2-4,many,NA,TGTGCCAGCAGCGGACAAGGGGCCAAAAACATTCAGTACTTC,CASSGQGAKNIQYF
TRBV28,TRBJ1-2,many,NA,TGTGCCAGCAGTTTGGAGGGGAGGTATGGCTACACCTTC,CASSLEGRYGYTF
TRBV19,TRBJ1-5,many,NA,TGTGCCAGTAATTGGGGTTCCTATAGCAATCAGCCCCAGCATTTT,CASNWGSYSNQPQHF